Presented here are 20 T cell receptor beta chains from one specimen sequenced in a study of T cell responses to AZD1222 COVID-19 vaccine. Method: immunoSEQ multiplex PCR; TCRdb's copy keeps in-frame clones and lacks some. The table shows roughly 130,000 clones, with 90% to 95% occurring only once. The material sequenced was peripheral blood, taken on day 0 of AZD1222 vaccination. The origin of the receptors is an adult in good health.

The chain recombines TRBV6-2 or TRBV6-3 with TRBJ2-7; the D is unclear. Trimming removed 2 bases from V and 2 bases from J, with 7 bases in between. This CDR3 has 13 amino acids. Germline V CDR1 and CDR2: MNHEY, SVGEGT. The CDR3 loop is CASSYGRAYEQYF. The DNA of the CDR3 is TGTGCCAGCAGTTACGGCCGGGCCTACGAGCAGTACTTC.

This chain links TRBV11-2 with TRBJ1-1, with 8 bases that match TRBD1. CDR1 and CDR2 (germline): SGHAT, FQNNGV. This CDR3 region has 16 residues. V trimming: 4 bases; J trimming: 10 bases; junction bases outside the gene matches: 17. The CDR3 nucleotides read TGTGCCAGCAGCTCACCTCAATACCAGGGGGCGCGTGGAGCTTTCTTT. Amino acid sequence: CASSSPQYQGARGAFF. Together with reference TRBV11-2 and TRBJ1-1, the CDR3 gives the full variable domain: EAGVAQSPRYKIIEKRQSVAFWCNPISGHATLYWYQQILGQGPKLLIQFQNNGVVDDSQLPKDRFSAERLKGVDSTLKIQPAKLEDSAVYLCASSSPQYQGARGAFFGQGTRLTVV.

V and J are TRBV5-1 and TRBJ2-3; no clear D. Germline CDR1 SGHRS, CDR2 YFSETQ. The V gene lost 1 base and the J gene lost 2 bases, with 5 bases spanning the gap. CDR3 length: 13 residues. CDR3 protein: CASSLTYTDTQYF. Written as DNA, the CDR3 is TGCGCCAGCAGCTTGACGTACACAGATACGCAGTATTTT.

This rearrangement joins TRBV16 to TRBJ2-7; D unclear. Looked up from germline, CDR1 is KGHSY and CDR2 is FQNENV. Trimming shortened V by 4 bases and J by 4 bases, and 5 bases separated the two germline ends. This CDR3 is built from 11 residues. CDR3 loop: CASSRNYEQYF. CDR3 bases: TGTGCCAGCAGCCGGAATTACGAGCAGTACTTC.

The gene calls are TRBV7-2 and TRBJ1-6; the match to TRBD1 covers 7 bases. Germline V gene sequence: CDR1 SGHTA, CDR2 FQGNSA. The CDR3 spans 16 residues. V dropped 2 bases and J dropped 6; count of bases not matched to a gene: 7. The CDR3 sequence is CASSLYGGQFNSPLHF. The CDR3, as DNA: TGTGCCAGCAGCTTATACGGGGGACAGTTTAATTCACCCCTCCACTTT.

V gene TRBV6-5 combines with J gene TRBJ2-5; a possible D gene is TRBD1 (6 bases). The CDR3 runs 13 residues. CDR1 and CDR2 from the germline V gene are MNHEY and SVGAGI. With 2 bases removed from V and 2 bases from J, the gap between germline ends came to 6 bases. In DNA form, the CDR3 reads TGTGCCAGCAGTTACGACAGGCAAGAGACCCAGTACTTC. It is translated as CASSYDRQETQYF.

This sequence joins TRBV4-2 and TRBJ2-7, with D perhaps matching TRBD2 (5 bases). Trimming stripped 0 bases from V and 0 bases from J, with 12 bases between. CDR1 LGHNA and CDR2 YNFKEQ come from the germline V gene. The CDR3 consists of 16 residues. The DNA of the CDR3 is TGTGCCAGCAGCCAAGATCCCGACTACCGCTCCTACGAGCAGTACTTC. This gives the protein CASSQDPDYRSYEQYF.

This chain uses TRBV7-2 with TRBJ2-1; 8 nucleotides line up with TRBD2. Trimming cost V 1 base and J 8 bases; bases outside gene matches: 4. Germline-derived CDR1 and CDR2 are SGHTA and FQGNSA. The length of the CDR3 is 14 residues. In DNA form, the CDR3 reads TGTGCCAGCAGCTTAGTTGGGACTAGGGATGAGCAGTTCTTC. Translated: CASSLVGTRDEQFF.

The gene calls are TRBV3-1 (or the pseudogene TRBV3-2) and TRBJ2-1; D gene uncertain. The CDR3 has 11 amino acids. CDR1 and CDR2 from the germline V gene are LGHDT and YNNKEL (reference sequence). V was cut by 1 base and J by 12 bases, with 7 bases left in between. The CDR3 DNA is TGTGCCAGCAGCCAAGTGGGTATGCAGTTCTTC. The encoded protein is CASSQVGMQFF.

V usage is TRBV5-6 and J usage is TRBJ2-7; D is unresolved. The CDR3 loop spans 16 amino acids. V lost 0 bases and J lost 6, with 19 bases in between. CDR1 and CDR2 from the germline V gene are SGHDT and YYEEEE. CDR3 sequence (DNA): TGTGCCAGCAGCTTGGGTAGATGGGCGGCCAAAGTCGAGCAGTACTTC. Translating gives CASSLGRWAAKVEQYF.

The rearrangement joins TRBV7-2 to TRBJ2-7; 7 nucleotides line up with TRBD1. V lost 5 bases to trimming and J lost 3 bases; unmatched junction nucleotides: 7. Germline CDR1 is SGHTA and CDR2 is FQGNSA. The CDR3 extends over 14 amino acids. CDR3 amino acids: CASSPGTDYYEQYF. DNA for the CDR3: TGTGCCAGCAGCCCCGGGACAGATTACTACGAGCAGTACTTC.

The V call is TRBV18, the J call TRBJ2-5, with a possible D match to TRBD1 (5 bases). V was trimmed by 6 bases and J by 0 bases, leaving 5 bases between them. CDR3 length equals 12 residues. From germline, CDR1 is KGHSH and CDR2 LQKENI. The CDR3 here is CASSTDQETQYF. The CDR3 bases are TGTGCCAGCTCGACAGACCAAGAGACCCAGTACTTC.

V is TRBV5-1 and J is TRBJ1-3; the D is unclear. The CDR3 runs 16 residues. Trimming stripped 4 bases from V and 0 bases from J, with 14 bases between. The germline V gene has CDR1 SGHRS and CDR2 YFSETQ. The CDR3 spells CASSPGPYYSGNTIYF. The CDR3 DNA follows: TGCGCCAGCAGCCCAGGTCCTTATTACTCTGGAAACACCATATATTTT.

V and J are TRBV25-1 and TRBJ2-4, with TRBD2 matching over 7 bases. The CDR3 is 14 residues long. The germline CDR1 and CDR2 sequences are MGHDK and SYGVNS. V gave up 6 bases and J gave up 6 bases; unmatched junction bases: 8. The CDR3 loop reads CASSPRGVGNIQYF. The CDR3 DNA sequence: TGTGCCAGCAGCCCTCGGGGGGTCGGAAACATTCAGTACTTC.

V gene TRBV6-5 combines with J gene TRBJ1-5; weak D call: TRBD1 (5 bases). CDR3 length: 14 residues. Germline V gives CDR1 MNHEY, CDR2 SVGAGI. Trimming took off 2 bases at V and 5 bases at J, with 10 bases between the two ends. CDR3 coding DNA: TGTGCCAGCAGTTACAGGGGTCGGGATCAGCCCCAGCATTTT. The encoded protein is CASSYRGRDQPQHF.

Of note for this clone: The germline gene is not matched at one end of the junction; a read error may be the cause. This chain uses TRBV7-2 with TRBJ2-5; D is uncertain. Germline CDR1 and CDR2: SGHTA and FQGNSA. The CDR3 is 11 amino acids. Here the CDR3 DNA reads TGTGCCAGCAGCCTCCAAGCGACCCAGTACTTC. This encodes CASSLQATQYF.

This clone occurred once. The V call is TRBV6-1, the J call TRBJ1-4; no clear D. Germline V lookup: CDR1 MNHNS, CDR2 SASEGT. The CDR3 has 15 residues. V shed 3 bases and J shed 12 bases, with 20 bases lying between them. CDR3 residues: CASSESGIPPKELFF. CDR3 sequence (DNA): TGTGCCAGCAGTGAGTCGGGAATCCCCCCGAAAGAACTGTTTTTT.

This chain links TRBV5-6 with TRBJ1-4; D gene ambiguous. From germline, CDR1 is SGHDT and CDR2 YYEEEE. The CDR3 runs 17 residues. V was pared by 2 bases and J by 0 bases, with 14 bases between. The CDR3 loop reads CASSFFGMGTTNEKLFF. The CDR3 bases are TGTGCCAGCAGCTTTTTTGGTATGGGGACAACTAATGAAAAACTGTTTTTT.

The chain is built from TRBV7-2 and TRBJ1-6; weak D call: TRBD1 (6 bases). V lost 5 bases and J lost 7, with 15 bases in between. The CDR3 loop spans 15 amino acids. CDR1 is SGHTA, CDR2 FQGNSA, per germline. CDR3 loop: CASSEVQGINSPLHF. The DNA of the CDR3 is TGTGCCAGCAGCGAAGTACAGGGTATCAATTCACCCCTCCACTTT.

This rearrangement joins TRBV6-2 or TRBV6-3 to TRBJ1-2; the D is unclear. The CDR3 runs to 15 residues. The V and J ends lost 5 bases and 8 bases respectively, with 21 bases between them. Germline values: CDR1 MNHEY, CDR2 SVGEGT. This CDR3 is CASSPRTGYTRGYTF. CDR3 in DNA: TGTGCCAGCAGTCCCAGGACGGGATATACCAGGGGCTACACCTTC.